A single sample gave rise to the 5 T cell receptor beta chains below, sequenced in a study of neurological immune-mediated disorders. TCRdb re-derived calls from the 5' RACE reads in MiXCR, one entry per CDR3 protein. The sample lists 42,000 or so distinct CDR3 sequences, 2.5% seen once, with more than 10% in the top ten. The source material was PBMCs. The origin of the receptors is a young man with multiple sclerosis.

This clonotype was seen a handful of times. V gene TRBV5-1 combines with J gene TRBJ1-2; D remains unclear. The V gene lost 4 bases and the J gene lost 6 bases, with 10 bases spanning the gap. Germline CDR1 reads SGHRS; CDR2 reads YFSETQ. CDR3 length: 12 residues. CDR3 region: CASSQDGNGYTF. For the CDR3, the DNA is TGCGCCAGCAGCCAGGACGGAAATGGCTACACCTTC.

The table lists this clonotype with many counts. A clone one base away is much larger, so this may be a read error. V is TRBV5-1 and J is TRBJ2-7; D perhaps matches TRBD2 (5 bases). The CDR3 loop spans 14 amino acids. V dropped 0 bases and J dropped 6 bases, with 13 bases sitting between them. CDR1 SGHRS and CDR2 YFSETQ come from the germline V gene. The CDR3 region is CASSLDGRGAEQYF. The CDR3 DNA sequence: TGCGCCAGCAGCTTGGACGGACGGGGTGCCGAGCAGTACTTC.

In this sample, this clonotype turned up many times. V and J are TRBV5-1 and TRBJ1-5, with 8 bases identical to TRBD1. The CDR3 extends over 15 amino acids. V dropped 5 bases and J dropped 3; count of bases not matched to a gene: 7. CDR1 and CDR2 from the germline V gene are SGHRS and YFSETQ. The chain's CDR3 is CASRPTGVSNQPQHF. As DNA, the CDR3 is TGCGCCAGCAGACCGACAGGGGTATCCAATCAGCCCCAGCATTTT.

This clonotype was seen repeatedly, ten times or more. This chain links TRBV6-5 with TRBJ1-3, with D possibly TRBD1 on 5 matching bases. CDR3 size: 16 residues. Germline loops: CDR1 MNHEY, CDR2 SVGAGI. The V gene lost 6 bases and the J gene lost 5 bases, with 20 bases spanning the gap. The CDR3 sequence: CASSRGTSGTRNTIYF. The CDR3 bases are TGTGCCAGCAGCCGCGGCACCTCGGGGACTCGAAACACCATATATTTT.

This clonotype was detected many times. V gene TRBV5-1 combines with J gene TRBJ2-7; 8 positions match TRBD1. Germline V gene sequence: CDR1 SGHRS, CDR2 YFSETQ. The V and J ends lost 2 bases and 6 bases, in that order; junction bases with no gene match: 7. The CDR3 has 14 amino acids. The chain's CDR3 is CASSFGSGGGEQYF. The CDR3 nucleotides are TGCGCCAGCAGCTTTGGTTCAGGGGGCGGCGAGCAGTACTTC.